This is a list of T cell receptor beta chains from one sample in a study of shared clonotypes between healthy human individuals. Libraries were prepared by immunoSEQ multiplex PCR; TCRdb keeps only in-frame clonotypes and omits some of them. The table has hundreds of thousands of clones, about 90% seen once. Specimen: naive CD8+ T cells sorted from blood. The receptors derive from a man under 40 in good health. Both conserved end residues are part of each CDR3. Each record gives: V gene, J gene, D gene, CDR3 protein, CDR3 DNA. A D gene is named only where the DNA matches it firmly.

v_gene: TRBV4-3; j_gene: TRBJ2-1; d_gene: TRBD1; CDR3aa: CASSPRTGFSAYNEQFF; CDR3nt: TGCGCCAGCAGCCCTCGGACAGGGTTTAGCGCCTACAATGAGCAGTTCTTC
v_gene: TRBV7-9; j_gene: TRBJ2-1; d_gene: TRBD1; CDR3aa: CASSPKTGTPSYNEQFF; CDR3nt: TGTGCCAGCAGCCCTAAGACAGGGACACCCTCCTACAATGAGCAGTTCTTC
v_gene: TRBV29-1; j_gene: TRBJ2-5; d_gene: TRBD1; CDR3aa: CSVLGGQGSQYQETQYF; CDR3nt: TGCAGCGTTCTAGGGGGACAGGGGAGCCAGTACCAAGAGACCCAGTACTTC
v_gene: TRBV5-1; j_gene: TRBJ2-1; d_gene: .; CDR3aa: CASSLSGRSSYNEQFF; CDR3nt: TGCGCCAGCAGCTTGTCCGGGAGAAGCTCCTACAATGAGCAGTTCTTC
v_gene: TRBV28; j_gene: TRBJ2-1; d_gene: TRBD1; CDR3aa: CASSLGQGIYNEQFF; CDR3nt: TGTGCCAGCAGTTTAGGACAGGGTATTTACAATGAGCAGTTCTTC
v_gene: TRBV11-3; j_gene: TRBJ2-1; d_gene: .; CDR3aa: CASGAGYNEQFF; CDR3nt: TGTGCCAGCGGGGCGGGTTACAATGAGCAGTTCTTC
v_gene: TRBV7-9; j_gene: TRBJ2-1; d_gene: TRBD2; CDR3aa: CASSSSGSSSYNEQFF; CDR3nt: TGTGCCAGCAGCTCTAGCGGGAGCAGCTCCTACAATGAGCAGTTCTTC
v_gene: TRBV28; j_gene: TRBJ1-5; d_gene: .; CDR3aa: CASSLWPQGGIDSNQPQHF; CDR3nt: TGTGCCAGCAGTTTATGGCCCCAGGGTGGGATCGATAGCAATCAGCCCCAGCATTTT
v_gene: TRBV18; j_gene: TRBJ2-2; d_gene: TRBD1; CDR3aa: CASSWGQVPTGELFF; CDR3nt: TGTGCCAGCTCGTGGGGACAGGTACCCACCGGGGAGCTGTTTTTT
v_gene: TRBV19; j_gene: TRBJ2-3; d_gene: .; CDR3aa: CASSIIETGGTDTQYF; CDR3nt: TGTGCCAGTAGTATAATTGAGACAGGAGGCACAGATACGCAGTATTTT